This T cell receptor (beta chain) was identified during a study of CD8+ T cells in alopecia areata. The CDR3 length is 13 residues. The V end was cut by 2 bases, the J end by 2 bases, with 6 bases between. Per germline, CDR1 SEHNR and CDR2 FQNEAQ (reference sequence). Extraction and reverse transcription of RNA yielded cDNA as the sequencing template. Generated by immunoSEQ multiplex PCR, the TCRdb table keeps only in-frame clones and is missing some. The sample lists 100,000 to 150,000 clones; roughly 54% were seen once. The clonotype originates from a human donor with alopecia areata. This specimen was CD4+ T cells sorted from blood, taken at week 0. V usage is TRBV7-9 and J usage is TRBJ1-1; D unresolved. The CDR3 spells CASSLQKNTEAFF. CDR3 in DNA: TGTGCCAGCAGCTTACAAAAAAACACTGAAGCTTTCTTT. Complete variable domain (other parts from reference TRBV7-9 and TRBJ1-1): DTGVSQNPRHKITKRGQNVTFRCDPISEHNRLYWYRQTLGQGPEFLTYFQNEAQLEKSRLLSDRFSAERPKGSFSTLEIQRTEQGDSAMYLCASSLQKNTEAFFGQGTRLTVV.